Sequencing of this T cell receptor (beta chain) was carried out in a study of T cells in localized non-small cell lung cancer (dated by TCRdb to 2018 to 2020). About the study as a whole: The study examined T cell repertoires in a few hundred patients with early-stage NSCLC and compared tumors with uninvolved tumor-adjacent lungs. The cohort comprised roughly 240 treatment-naïve NSCLC patients with resected, localized lung tumors. NSCLC patients had a mean age of roughly 64 years, and about 140 were male and about 110 female.

TCR beta CDR3 regions were sequenced from DNA using the immunoSEQ Assay. The original methods were these. T cell density was computed as TCR beta template counts normalized to usable DNA estimated by amplifying housekeeping genes. Richness was estimated using the preseqR package, with extrapolation to 400,000 templates for PBMC samples and to 120,000 templates for tissue samples. Clonality was calculated as one minus Pielou's evenness. Tissue-enriched TCRs were identified through differential abundance testing performed on productive amino-acid clonotypes, with a minimum total count of 5 and an alpha of 0.1. Repertoire overlap between compartments was quantified with the Jaccard Index and Morisita Overlap Index. GLIPH grouped TCR beta CDR3s together with public tetramer-defined viral CDR3s, and a viral motif had to include at least three viral sequences and show V-gene enrichment. This immuneACCESS table, as held by TCRdb, lists in-frame sequences with V and J called but not all clones. Of the missing ones, under half trace to an unresolved V gene in checked studies; the others have no known cause. The DNA gave D and trimming, while V, J and clone size come from that table. This sample lists more than 2,000 clones; around 30% were detected once. The ten largest clones capture roughly 20% of the sample.

Points the paper makes about the study in general: Because of the exploratory design, TCR variables were selected using unadjusted p-values without false-discovery rate correction. A median of roughly 60 of the top 100 tumor clones were detected in paired uninvolved adjacent lung, and some 28 of these tumor clones were also found among the top 100 clones of the paired uninvolved adjacent lung. Higher blood T cell density associated with longer overall survival, while higher adjacent-lung clonality associated with shorter survival. Multi-region tumor sequencing was not performed, so intratumor heterogeneity could not be excluded. The highest T cell clonality was observed in uninvolved tumor-adjacent lung, where clonality exceeded that of tumor, suggesting that antigenic responses were more focused in uninvolved tumor-adjacent lung.

This clone was seen a few times. This receptor's antigen is unknown. The input lacks base qualities; no much larger clone sits a single base away. The junction shows trimming of 3 bases on V and 0 bases on J, and the gene matches do not reach 9 bases of it. The germline V gene (reference sequence) supplies CDR1 GTSNPN and CDR2 SVGIG. The CDR3 numbers 16 residues from cysteine through phenylalanine. Only CDR3 DNA is held: 48 bases, read in frame from base 1. At diagnosis, tumor, uninvolved tumor-adjacent lung and peripheral blood were collected and then preserved as a mix of FFPE and fresh-frozen material.

This chain is built from TRBV30 and TRBJ1-1; 8 of the junction bases match TRBD1. The clonotype originates from a female donor at least 60 years old with stage II squamous cell lung carcinoma. Sequencing was performed on lung tumor tissue, taken before any cancer treatment. The CDR3 protein: CAWSGGETGVNTEAFF. The nucleotides read TGTGCCTGGAGCGGGGGCGAGACAGGGGTGAACACTGAAGCTTTCTTT.